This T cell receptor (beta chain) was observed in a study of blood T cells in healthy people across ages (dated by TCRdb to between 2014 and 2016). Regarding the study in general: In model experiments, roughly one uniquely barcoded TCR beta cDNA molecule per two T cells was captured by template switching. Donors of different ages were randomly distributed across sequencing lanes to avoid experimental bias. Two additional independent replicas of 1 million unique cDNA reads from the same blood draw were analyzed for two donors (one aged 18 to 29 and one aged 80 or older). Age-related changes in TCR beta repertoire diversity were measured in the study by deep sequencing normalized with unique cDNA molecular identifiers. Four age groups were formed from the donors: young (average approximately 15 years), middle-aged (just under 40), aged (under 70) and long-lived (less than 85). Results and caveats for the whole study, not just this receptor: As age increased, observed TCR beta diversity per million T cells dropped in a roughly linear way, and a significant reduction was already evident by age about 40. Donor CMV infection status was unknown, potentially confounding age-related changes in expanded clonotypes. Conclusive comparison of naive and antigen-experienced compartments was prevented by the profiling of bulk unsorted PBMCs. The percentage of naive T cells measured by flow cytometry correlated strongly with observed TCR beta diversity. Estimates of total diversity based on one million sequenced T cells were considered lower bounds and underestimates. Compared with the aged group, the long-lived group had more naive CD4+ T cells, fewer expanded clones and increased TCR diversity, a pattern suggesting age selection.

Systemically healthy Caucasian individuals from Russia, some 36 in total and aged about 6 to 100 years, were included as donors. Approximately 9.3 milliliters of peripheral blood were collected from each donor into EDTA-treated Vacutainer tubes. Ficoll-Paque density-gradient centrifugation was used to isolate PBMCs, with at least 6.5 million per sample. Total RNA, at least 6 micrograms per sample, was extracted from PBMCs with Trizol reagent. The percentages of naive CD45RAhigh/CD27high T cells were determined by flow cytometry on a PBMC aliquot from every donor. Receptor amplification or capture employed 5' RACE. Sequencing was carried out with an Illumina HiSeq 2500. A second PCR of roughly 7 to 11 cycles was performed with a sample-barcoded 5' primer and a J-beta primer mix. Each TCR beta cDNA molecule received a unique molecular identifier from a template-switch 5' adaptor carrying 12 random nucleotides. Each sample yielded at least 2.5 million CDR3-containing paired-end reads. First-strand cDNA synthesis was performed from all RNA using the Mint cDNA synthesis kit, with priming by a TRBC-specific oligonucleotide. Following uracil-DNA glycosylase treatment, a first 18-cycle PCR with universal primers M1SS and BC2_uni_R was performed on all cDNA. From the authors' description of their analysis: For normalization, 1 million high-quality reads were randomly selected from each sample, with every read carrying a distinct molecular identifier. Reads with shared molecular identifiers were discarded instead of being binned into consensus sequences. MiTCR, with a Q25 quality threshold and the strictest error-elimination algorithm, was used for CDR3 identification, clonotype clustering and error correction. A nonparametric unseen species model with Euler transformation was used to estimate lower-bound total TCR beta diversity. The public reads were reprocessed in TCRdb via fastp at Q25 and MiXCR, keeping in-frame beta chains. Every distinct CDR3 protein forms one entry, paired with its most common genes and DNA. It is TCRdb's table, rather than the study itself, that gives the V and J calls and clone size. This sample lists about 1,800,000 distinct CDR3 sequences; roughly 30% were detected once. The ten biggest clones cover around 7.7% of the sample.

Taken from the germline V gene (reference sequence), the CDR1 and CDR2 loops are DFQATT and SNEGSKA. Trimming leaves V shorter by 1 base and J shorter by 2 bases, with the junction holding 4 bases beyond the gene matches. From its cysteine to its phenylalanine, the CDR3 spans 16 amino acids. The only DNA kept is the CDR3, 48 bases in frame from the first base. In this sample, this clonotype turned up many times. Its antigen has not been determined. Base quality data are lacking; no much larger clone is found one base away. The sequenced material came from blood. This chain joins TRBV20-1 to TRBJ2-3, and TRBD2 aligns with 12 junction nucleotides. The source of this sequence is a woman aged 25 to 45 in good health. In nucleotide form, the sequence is TGCAGTGCTAGAGGCGGACTAGCGGGACCCACAGATACGCAGTATTTT. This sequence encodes CSARGGLAGPTDTQYF.